One sample yielded the 10 T cell receptor beta chains listed below, sequenced in a study of a mutant IDH1 vaccine in newly diagnosed glioma. Sequencing was performed with immunoSEQ multiplex PCR; in TCRdb, only in-frame clones are kept and a portion is missing. This sample has over 35,000 clones, with roughly 80% found just once. The antigens of these receptors remain unknown. Documented time point: week 23, last vaccination. In every dose of vaccine, 300 ug of mutant IDH1 20-mer peptide was given alongside topical imiquimod. Material: PBMCs, obtained from a glioma patient whose treatment included an IDH1 peptide vaccine. The receptors here all came from a young woman with glioma. Some clones in this sample may be carry-over from other donors' samples.

The rearrangement joins TRBV5-1 to TRBJ2-2; TRBD1 or TRBD2 may be the D gene (5 bases each). V lost 1 base to trimming and J lost 0 bases, with 10 bases between them. CDR1 and CDR2 (germline): SGHRS, YFSETQ. This CDR3 is 16 amino acids long. The CDR3 DNA follows: TGCGCCAGCAGCTTGTTGGGGGACGCGAACACCGGGGAGCTGTTTTTT. Protein: CASSLLGDANTGELFF.

The rearrangement joins TRBV25-1 to TRBJ2-5, with D perhaps being TRBD1 or TRBD2 (6 bases each). Gene TRBJ2-7 matches the end of the DNA better, so the J call may be wrong. The germline CDR1 and CDR2 sequences are MGHDK and SYGVNS. The CDR3 totals 15 residues. CDR3 coding DNA: TGTGCCAGCAGCCCGGAGGAGGGGGGAACCTACGAGCAGTACTTC. Its translation is CASSPEEGGTYEQYF.

This clone has just one count. The chain recombines TRBV29-1 with TRBJ2-5; 8 bases map to TRBD1. The CDR3 loop spans 12 amino acids. Germline loops: CDR1 SQVTM, CDR2 ANQGSEA. V gave up 6 bases and J gave up 2 bases; unmatched junction bases: 2. The CDR3 spells CSVGTGQETQYF. DNA for the CDR3: TGCAGCGTCGGGACAGGACAAGAGACCCAGTACTTC.

The chain employs TRBV6-1 and TRBJ2-7, with 7 bases matching TRBD1. V dropped 3 bases and J dropped 3; count of bases not matched to a gene: 8. The V gene's germline CDR1 is MNHNS and CDR2 SASEGT. CDR3 length: 15 residues. CDR3 DNA sequence: TGTGCCAGCAGTGAGGGACAGTCCATCTACTACGAGCAGTACTTC. Encoded protein: CASSEGQSIYYEQYF.

The J gene is TRBJ1-2, the V gene TRBV5-4; 7 bases match TRBD1. Germline V lookup: CDR1 SGHNT, CDR2 YYREEE (reference sequence). This CDR3 is 14 amino acids long. Trimming took 4 bases from V and 2 from J; bases not matched to a gene: 5. The CDR3 region is CASSRRQGNYGYTF. The CDR3 DNA reads as TGTGCCAGCAGCCGCAGACAGGGAAACTATGGCTACACCTTC.

Only one count was recorded for this clone. The chain uses TRBV19 and TRBJ2-1, with 9 positions matching TRBD2. J was trimmed by 4 bases and V by 3 bases; bases with no gene match: 4. The germline gives CDR1 LNHDA, CDR2 SQIVND (reference sequence). CDR3 length: 15 amino acids. CDR3: CASSISSGEYNEQFF. CDR3 in DNA: TGTGCCAGTAGTATTTCTAGCGGGGAATACAATGAGCAGTTCTTC.

The CDR3: CAWSKTTSGSQPPTKQYF. CDR3 DNA sequence: TGTGCCTGGAGTAAGACGACTAGCGGGAGTCAACCACCTACGAAGCAGTACTTC. The gene calls are TRBV30 and TRBJ2-7, with 12 bases fitting TRBD2. CDR1 and CDR2 from the germline V gene are GTSNPN and SVGIG (reference sequence). V shed 2 bases, J shed 8 bases, and the junction held 19 bases outside the gene matches. The CDR3 consists of 18 residues.

The CDR3 sequence is CASSLTWDRQETQYF. DNA of the CDR3: TGTGCCAGCAGCCTCACCTGGGACCGCCAGGAGACCCAGTACTTC. This sequence joins TRBV7-9 and TRBJ2-5; D possibly matches TRBD1 or TRBD2 (5 bases each). CDR3 length: 15 residues. V gave up 5 bases and J gave up 5 bases, with 18 bases separating them. CDR1 is SEHNR and CDR2 is FQNEAQ in the germline V gene (reference sequence).

The J gene is TRBJ2-4, the V gene TRBV5-6; the D is unclear. Trimming removed 2 bases at V and 6 bases at J, with 9 bases between. The germline gives CDR1 SGHDT, CDR2 YYEEEE. The CDR3 runs 13 residues. The CDR3 DNA reads as TGTGCCAGCAGCTTCTCTCGCAGAAACATTCAGTACTTC. Protein: CASSFSRRNIQYF.

This clone was seen once. This sequence joins TRBV10-3 and TRBJ2-3, with 12 bases that match TRBD1. The length of the CDR3 is 14 residues. The ends lost 4 bases at V and 5 bases at J; junction bases unmatched: 1. CDR1 ENHRY and CDR2 SYGVKD come from the germline V gene. The CDR3 reads CAISGDRGQDTQYF. Here the CDR3 DNA reads TGTGCCATCAGTGGGGACAGGGGGCAAGATACGCAGTATTTT.